The 13 T cell receptor beta chains below come from one sample, sequenced in a study of blood T cell repertoires in COVID-19. Only in-frame clones appear in the TCRdb table, and some are missing; sequencing was by immunoSEQ multiplex PCR. This table holds roughly 250,000 clones, roughly 87% found once. Sequencing input: peripheral blood. These receptors were collected from a man aged 55-75 years who had recovered from COVID-19.

The chain couples TRBV7-9 to TRBJ2-1; the D is unclear. Trimming left V 4 bases short and J 0 bases short, with 7 bases between. Germline-derived CDR1 and CDR2 are SEHNR and FQNEAQ (reference sequence). The CDR3 spans 14 residues. CDR3 coding DNA: TGTGCCAGCAGCTCCCCCAGCTCCTACAATGAGCAGTTCTTC. Translating gives CASSSPSSYNEQFF. The whole variable domain, filled in from reference TRBV7-9 and TRBJ2-1, reads DTGVSQNPRHKITKRGQNVTFRCDPISEHNRLYWYRQTLGQGPEFLTYFQNEAQLEKSRLLSDRFSAERPKGSFSTLEIQRTEQGDSAMYLCASSSPSSYNEQFFGPGTRLTVL.

This clone has only one observation. The CDR3 nucleotides are TGTGCCATCAGTGAAGCGAAGACCCAGTACTTC. It yields the protein CAISEAKTQYF. The V and J genes are TRBV10-3 and TRBJ2-5, with D uncertain. The V gene's germline CDR1 is ENHRY and CDR2 SYGVKD. Trimming shortened V by 3 bases and J by 6 bases, and 5 bases separated the two germline ends. The CDR3 covers 11 residues.

The chain is built from TRBV20-1 and TRBJ2-7, with TRBD1 identical over 8 bases. CDR3 length: 11 amino acids. V shed 7 bases and J 3 bases; nucleotides not matched to a gene: 2. CDR1 is DFQATT and CDR2 is SNEGSKA in the germline V gene (reference sequence). DNA of the CDR3: TGCAGTGTCAGGGGGCACTACGAGCAGTACTTC. Amino acids: CSVRGHYEQYF.

The genes are TRBV15 and TRBJ2-2; 8 bases fit TRBD1. From germline, CDR1 is LNHNV and CDR2 YYDKDF (reference sequence). V was pared by 2 bases and J by 2 bases, with 7 bases of the junction left unmatched. The CDR3 is made up of 17 amino acids. CDR3 in DNA: TGTGCCACCAGCAGACCCTGGGGACAGGACAACACCGGGGAGCTGTTTTTT. It encodes CATSRPWGQDNTGELFF.

V gene TRBV24-1 combines with J gene TRBJ2-2; D is possibly TRBD1 (6 bases). Germline V CDR1 and CDR2: KGHDR, SFDVKD. The CDR3 covers 14 residues. Trimming took 6 bases from V and 4 from J, leaving 11 bases between them. CDR3 in DNA: TGTGCCACCAGTCGTGGACAGAGCACCGGGGAGCTGTTTTTT. This sequence encodes CATSRGQSTGELFF.

The rearrangement uses TRBV5-1 and TRBJ2-7, with a weak D call TRBD2 (5 bases). Trimming pared 6 bases from V and 3 bases from J, leaving 13 bases between. CDR1 SGHRS and CDR2 YFSETQ come from the germline V gene. The CDR3 has 13 residues. This CDR3 reads CASKKEDYYEQYF. As DNA, the CDR3 is TGCGCCAGCAAAAAGGAGGATTACTACGAGCAGTACTTC.

The sample holds one count of this clone. The gene calls are TRBV29-1 and TRBJ2-1; TRBD1 matches at 9 bases. V shed 7 bases, J shed 6 bases, and the junction held 10 bases outside the gene matches. The CDR3 is 14 residues long. Germline V CDR1 and CDR2: SQVTM, ANQGSEA. CDR3 loop: CSAKDRGSFNEQFF. In DNA, the CDR3 is TGCAGCGCGAAAGACAGGGGGTCGTTCAATGAGCAGTTCTTC.

The chain recombines TRBV6-4 with TRBJ2-3, with 10 bases aligning to TRBD2. Germline lookup yields CDR1 MRHNA and CDR2 SNTAGT. The V gene end was trimmed by 0 bases and the J gene end by 5 bases; junction bases not matched to a gene: 8. CDR3 length equals 17 residues. The CDR3 nucleotides read TGTGCCAGCAGTGACTCGAGCAGCGGGGGGGCCGTAGATACGCAGTATTTT. Translating it yields CASSDSSSGGAVDTQYF.

In this sample, this clone turned up a few times. The chain links TRBV2 to TRBJ2-7; 9 positions match TRBD1. The CDR3 has 16 residues. CDR1 SNHLY and CDR2 FYNNEI come from the germline V gene. The J segment lost 6 bases and the V segment lost 6 bases, leaving 15 bases of the junction unmatched. CDR3 region: CASRKTRTGAEIEQYF. As DNA, the CDR3 is TGTGCCAGCAGGAAAACGAGGACAGGGGCCGAGATCGAGCAGTACTTC.

This clone showed up just a few times. V and J are TRBV30 and TRBJ2-1, with 7 bases identical to TRBD2. The CDR3 is made up of 18 amino acids. After removal of 0 bases from V and 0 bases from J, the junction contained 11 bases not matched to a gene. Germline loops: CDR1 GTSNPN, CDR2 SVGIG (reference sequence). Here the CDR3 DNA reads TGTGCCTGGAGTGTCTGGTATCCCGGGGGGAGCTCCTACAATGAGCAGTTCTTC. It specifies CAWSVWYPGGSSYNEQFF.

The V call is TRBV11-1, the J call TRBJ1-2; D gene uncertain. The V end was cut by 5 bases, the J end by 5 bases, with 18 bases between. This CDR3 region has 15 residues. In germline, CDR1 is SGHAT, CDR2 FQDESV (reference sequence). The CDR3 region has the DNA TGTGCCAGCAGCCCTCGTGGAGGCCCCTTATATGGCTACACCTTC. This codes for CASSPRGGPLYGYTF.

The chain has TRBV19 and TRBJ1-5; D gene ambiguous. V lost 3 bases, J lost 1 base, and 13 bases lay in between. The CDR3 is made up of 16 amino acids. CDR1 and CDR2 from the germline V gene are LNHDA and SQIVND (reference sequence). CDR3: CASSIGSQRSNQPQHF. The CDR3 DNA sequence: TGTGCCAGTAGTATCGGTTCCCAGCGGAGCAATCAGCCCCAGCATTTT.

This chain links TRBV2 with TRBJ1-2, with D possibly being TRBD1 (6 bases). The germline CDR1 and CDR2 sequences are SNHLY and FYNNEI. V was pared by 6 bases and J by 0 bases, with 14 bases between. The CDR3 runs to 15 residues. CDR3 region: CASRKDSRTNYGYTF. The CDR3 nucleotides read TGTGCCAGCAGGAAGGACAGCCGGACTAACTATGGCTACACCTTC.